The present TCR beta chain was sequenced within a study of T cells in Graves' hyperthyroidism and ophthalmopathy. Turning to the study itself: Peripheral blood collection took place at initial diagnosis, before any treatment.

TCR beta CDR3 region amplification was performed from RNA transcripts. HTBI primers were employed in a first-round RT-PCR of the TCR CDR3. TCRdb fed the multiplex PCR reads into MiXCR, producing one record per CDR3 protein. The data contain around 25,000 distinct CDR3 sequences, less than 65% of them singletons. CDR3 length equals 14 residues. CDR1 is SNHLY, CDR2 FYNNEI, per germline. V lost 5 bases to trimming and J lost 3 bases; unmatched junction nucleotides: 6. By share, this clonotype ranks as medium-sized. Its antigen is currently unknown. Study outcomes and limitations: The model forecast ophthalmopathy, anticipating it by a median about six months before onset.

Recently diagnosed hyperthyroidism of less than 2 months' duration affected patients aged 18 to 65. Blood dates from first hyperthyroidism diagnosis, before any ophthalmopathy symptoms. The sequenced sample was blood. The chain uses TRBV2 and TRBJ2-5; TRBD1 matches 7 bases. The clonotype originates from a middle-aged woman with Graves' hyperthyroidism that later progressed to Graves' ophthalmopathy. The CDR3 region is CASSRRGQEETQYF. The CDR3 nucleotides are TGTGCCAGCAGTCGTAGGGGGCAGGAAGAGACCCAGTACTTC. The full variable domain, its missing parts supplied by reference TRBV2 and TRBJ2-5, is EPEVTQTPSHQVTQMGQEVILRCVPISNHLYFYWYRQILGQKVEFLVSFYNNEISEKSEIFDDQFSVERPDGSNFTLKIRSTKLEDSAMYFCASSRRGQEETQYFGPGTRLLVL.